A single sample is the source of the 28 T cell receptor beta chains below, sequenced in a study of CD8+ T cells in alopecia areata. Extracted RNA was reverse transcribed into cDNA, the sequencing template. The data were produced by immunoSEQ multiplex PCR, yet TCRdb's version contains in-frame clones alone and is incomplete. The data show fewer than 200,000 clones, about 60% seen once. The material was CD4+ T cells sorted from blood, obtained at week 0. The receptors derive from a human donor with alopecia areata.

The chain employs TRBV30 and TRBJ1-1, with D perhaps TRBD1 (6 bases). Trimming pared 2 bases from V and 10 bases from J, leaving 20 bases between. Germline lookup yields CDR1 GTSNPN and CDR2 SVGIG (reference sequence). This CDR3 is 14 amino acids long. The CDR3 reads CAWSHLGGGIGAFF. Here the CDR3 DNA reads TGTGCCTGGAGTCATCTGGGGGGGGGCATTGGAGCTTTCTTT.

The V gene is TRBV29-1, the J gene TRBJ2-7, with a weak D call TRBD2 (7 bases). The ends were cut back, 7 bases at V and 5 bases at J, with 18 bases in the middle. This CDR3 has 13 amino acids. In germline, CDR1 is SQVTM, CDR2 ANQGSEA. The CDR3 sequence: CSARRGGANEQYF. The CDR3, as DNA: TGCAGCGCCCGAAGGGGGGGTGCCAACGAGCAGTACTTC.

The table lists this clone with a few counts. J is TRBJ2-3 and V is TRBV5-1; D not certain. The CDR3 contains 13 residues. V lost 4 bases, J lost 5 bases, and 11 bases lay in between. Germline CDR1 SGHRS, CDR2 YFSETQ. The DNA of the CDR3 is TGCGCCAGCAGCATTGAGTCGGTAGATACGCAGTATTTT. Encoded protein: CASSIESVDTQYF.

The chain carries TRBV5-6 and TRBJ1-6; D is ambiguous. Trimming removed 6 bases at V and 6 bases at J, with 19 bases between. The CDR3 sequence is 16 residues long. CDR1 is SGHDT, CDR2 YYEEEE, per germline. The CDR3 loop is CASTSLPSGTNSPLHF. The CDR3 DNA is TGTGCCAGCACCTCACTACCGTCGGGAACTAATTCACCCCTCCACTTT.

This chain joins TRBV29-1 and TRBJ2-6; weak D call: TRBD1 (5 bases). The germline CDR1 and CDR2 sequences are SQVTM and ANQGSEA. V was shortened by 3 bases and J by 0 bases, with 6 bases between the two germline ends. CDR3 size: 14 residues. The CDR3 reads CSVEDNSGANVLTF. The CDR3 nucleotides are TGCAGCGTTGAGGACAACTCTGGGGCCAACGTCCTGACTTTC.

V usage is TRBV29-1 and J usage is TRBJ2-4; 7 nucleotides align to TRBD2. After removal of 6 bases from V and 4 bases from J, the junction contained 9 bases not matched to a gene. The CDR3 runs to 14 residues. Germline lookup yields CDR1 SQVTM and CDR2 ANQGSEA. CDR3 sequence reads: CSVASGGSKNIQYF. For the CDR3, the DNA is TGCAGCGTCGCCTCGGGGGGATCGAAAAACATTCAGTACTTC. The whole variable domain, remainder taken from reference TRBV29-1 and TRBJ2-4, is SAVISQKPSRDICQRGTSLTIQCQVDSQVTMMFWYRQQPGQSLTLIATANQGSEATYESGFVIDKFPISRPNLTFSTLTVSNMSPEDSSIYLCSVASGGSKNIQYFGAGTRLSVL.

This CDR3 is CSAARNEQFF. For the CDR3, the DNA is TGCAGTGCCGCAAGGAATGAGCAGTTCTTC. This chain joins TRBV20-1 and TRBJ2-1; D gene uncertain. V lost 6 bases and J lost 7, with 7 bases in between. CDR1 and CDR2 (germline): DFQATT, SNEGSKA (reference sequence). CDR3 length equals 10 residues.

The chain recombines TRBV7-9 with TRBJ1-2, with a possible D match to TRBD1 (5 bases). The length of the CDR3 is 14 residues. V lost 6 bases, J lost 1 base, and 12 bases lay in between. Per the germline V gene, CDR1 is SEHNR and CDR2 is FQNEAQ (reference sequence). The CDR3 spells CASSPGTDNYGYTF. The CDR3 nucleotides read TGTGCCAGCAGTCCAGGGACGGATAACTATGGCTACACCTTC. Supplemented by reference TRBV7-9 and TRBJ1-2, the full variable domain reads DTGVSQNPRHKITKRGQNVTFRCDPISEHNRLYWYRQTLGQGPEFLTYFQNEAQLEKSRLLSDRFSAERPKGSFSTLEIQRTEQGDSAMYLCASSPGTDNYGYTFGSGTRLTVV.

The chain combines TRBV6-5 with TRBJ2-1; D is undetermined. From germline, CDR1 is MNHEY and CDR2 SVGAGI. The CDR3 is made up of 12 amino acids. Deletions cut 6 bases from V and 5 bases from J, with 8 bases between. The CDR3 here is CASRSSNNEQFF. The CDR3 bases are TGTGCCAGCAGAAGTTCTAACAATGAGCAGTTCTTC.

The gene calls are TRBV5-1 and TRBJ1-1; no clear D. The germline V gene encodes CDR1 SGHRS and CDR2 YFSETQ. V dropped 2 bases and J dropped 0 bases, with 8 bases sitting between them. This CDR3 spans 14 amino acids. The CDR3 here is CASSFSQLNTEAFF. The CDR3 DNA follows: TGCGCCAGCAGCTTTAGCCAGCTGAACACTGAAGCTTTCTTT. Filled out from reference TRBV5-1 and TRBJ1-1, the complete variable domain reads KAGVTQTPRYLIKTRGQQVTLSCSPISGHRSVSWYQQTPGQGLQFLFEYFSETQRNKGNFPGRFSGRQFSNSRSEMNVSTLELGDSALYLCASSFSQLNTEAFFGQGTRLTVV.

In its sample, this clone was seen a few times. The gene calls are TRBV5-4 and TRBJ2-5; 7 nucleotides agree with TRBD1. The germline V gene has CDR1 SGHNT and CDR2 YYREEE (reference sequence). V was clipped by 1 base and J by 3 bases; unmatched bases: 0. The CDR3 is 13 residues long. The CDR3 nucleotides read TGTGCCAGCAGCTTGACAGGGGAAGAGACCCAGTACTTC. Protein: CASSLTGEETQYF. Looking up the rest from reference TRBV5-4 and TRBJ2-5 gives the full variable domain: ETGVTQSPTHLIKTRGQQVTLRCSSQSGHNTVSWYQQALGQGPQFIFQYYREEENGRGNFPPRFSGLQFPNYSSELNVNALELDDSALYLCASSLTGEETQYFGPGTRLLVL.

A few counts support this clone. V gene TRBV19 combines with J gene TRBJ1-1; D remains ambiguous. V was cut by 3 bases and J by 1 base, with 9 bases left in between. Per the germline V gene, CDR1 is LNHDA and CDR2 is SQIVND (reference sequence). The CDR3 is 14 residues long. The CDR3 protein is CASSILAANTEAFF. The CDR3 DNA is TGTGCCAGTAGTATTTTGGCAGCGAACACTGAAGCTTTCTTT.

As regards this clone: The same CDR3 can be traced to other DNA sequences in this sample. The V and J genes are TRBV5-1 and TRBJ2-7; 9 bases map to TRBD1. The germline V gene has CDR1 SGHRS and CDR2 YFSETQ. The CDR3 consists of 14 residues. V shed 0 bases, J shed 3 bases, and the junction held 1 base outside the gene matches. For the CDR3, the DNA is TGCGCCAGCAGCTTGGGACAGGGGGGCTACGAGCAGTACTTC. Amino acid sequence: CASSLGQGGYEQYF.

This clone has just a few counts. The chain is built from TRBV29-1 and TRBJ2-1, with D unresolved. Trimming stripped 7 bases from V and 7 bases from J, with 8 bases between. This CDR3 is 10 amino acids long. Germline CDR1 is SQVTM and CDR2 is ANQGSEA. CDR3 protein: CSGRVNEQFF. In DNA form, the CDR3 reads TGCAGCGGAAGAGTTAATGAGCAGTTCTTC.

This clone was seen a handful of times. The chain employs TRBV5-1 and TRBJ2-5; the D gene is possibly TRBD1 (6 bases). Between the trimmed V and J ends, which lost 0 bases and 4 bases, there was a span of 13 bases. Looked up from germline, CDR1 is SGHRS and CDR2 is YFSETQ. The CDR3 covers 15 residues. The CDR3 bases are TGCGCCAGCAGCTTGGAACCAGGGGCGAGAGAGACCCAGTACTTC. It encodes CASSLEPGARETQYF.

The rearrangement uses TRBV27 and TRBJ2-2; no firm D call. This CDR3 comprises 13 residues. Looked up from germline, CDR1 is MNHEY and CDR2 is SMNVEV (reference sequence). V was cut by 4 bases and J by 7 bases, with 10 bases left in between. The chain's CDR3 is CASSSQAYGELFF. The CDR3 bases are TGTGCCAGCAGTTCCCAGGCATACGGGGAGCTGTTTTTT.

The chain links TRBV19 to TRBJ2-7, with D possibly being TRBD2 (6 bases). The ends were cut back, 3 bases at V and 1 base at J, with 16 bases in the middle. Per germline, CDR1 LNHDA and CDR2 SQIVND (reference sequence). The CDR3 runs 16 residues. The chain's CDR3 is CASSITSGDLSYEQYF. DNA of the CDR3: TGTGCCAGTAGTATCACCAGTGGGGACTTGTCCTACGAGCAGTACTTC.

The chain is built from TRBV30 and TRBJ1-2; 7 bases are a match to TRBD1. This CDR3 is built from 14 residues. J was trimmed by 3 bases and V by 3 bases; bases with no gene match: 7. Germline CDR1 is GTSNPN and CDR2 is SVGIG (reference sequence). The CDR3 loop is CAWSLRDSYYGYTF. The DNA for the CDR3 is TGTGCCTGGAGCCTCCGGGACAGCTACTATGGCTACACCTTC. Full variable domain (remainder filled in from reference TRBV30 and TRBJ1-2): SQTIHQWPATLVQPVGSPLSLECTVEGTSNPNLYWYRQAAGRGLQLLFYSVGIGQISSEVPQNLSASRPQDRQFILSSKKLLLSDSGFYLCAWSLRDSYYGYTFGSGTRLTVV.

This chain joins TRBV29-1 and TRBJ1-1; perhaps TRBD1 as D (6 bases). Germline-derived CDR1 and CDR2 are SQVTM and ANQGSEA. Trimming took off 6 bases at V and 4 bases at J, with 15 bases between the two ends. The CDR3 is 13 amino acids. CDR3 region: CSVGGQGITEAFF. The CDR3 DNA follows: TGCAGCGTGGGGGGGCAGGGGATCACTGAAGCTTTCTTT.

The gene calls are TRBV19 and TRBJ2-7; 8 bases are a match to TRBD1. The CDR3 sequence is 16 residues long. The V gene end was trimmed by 4 bases and the J gene end by 2 bases; junction bases not matched to a gene: 10. Germline assignment: CDR1 LNHDA and CDR2 SQIVND (reference sequence). The CDR3 DNA reads TGTGCCAGTAGTACAACAGGACAGGGTAACCCCTACGAGCAGTACTTC. It codes for CASSTTGQGNPYEQYF.

This clone was counted a few times. The rearrangement uses TRBV5-1 and TRBJ2-6, with no clear D. Deletions cut 5 bases from V and 0 bases from J, with 6 bases between. The germline CDR1 and CDR2 sequences are SGHRS and YFSETQ. This CDR3 is built from 14 residues. In nucleotides, the CDR3 is TGCGCCAGCAGTCCTTCCTCTGGGGCCAACGTCCTGACTTTC. Translated: CASSPSSGANVLTF.

This clone was seen more than once but under ten times. The genes are TRBV4-1 and TRBJ2-5; the D gene is possibly TRBD2 (7 bases). Looked up from germline, CDR1 is MGHRA and CDR2 is YSYEKL. Trimming shortened V by 4 bases and J by 5 bases, and 17 bases separated the two germline ends. This CDR3 is built from 15 residues. The CDR3 here is CASSRDRGADETQYF. The CDR3 region has the DNA TGCGCCAGCAGCCGAGACCGGGGGGCCGACGAGACCCAGTACTTC.

This chain connects TRBV30 to TRBJ1-1; 10 bases line up with TRBD1. This CDR3 region has 19 residues. CDR1 is GTSNPN and CDR2 is SVGIG in the germline V gene (reference sequence). Trimming took 4 bases from V and 0 from J; bases not matched to a gene: 17. The CDR3 here is CAWNGRRGQGRVMNTEAFF. Here the CDR3 DNA reads TGTGCCTGGAATGGCCGGCGGGGACAGGGGAGGGTGATGAACACTGAAGCTTTCTTT.

The J gene is TRBJ2-5, the V gene TRBV7-2, with D possibly TRBD2 on 5 matching bases. The CDR3 is 14 residues long. V was trimmed by 3 bases and J by 4 bases, leaving 12 bases between them. Germline CDR1 SGHTA, CDR2 FQGNSA. The CDR3 region is CASSFSGIAETQYF. The CDR3 DNA follows: TGTGCCAGCAGCTTTTCCGGGATCGCAGAGACCCAGTACTTC.

This chain connects TRBV11-3 to TRBJ2-7, with 8 bases aligning to TRBD1. The junction had 10 bases not matched to a gene; V was cut back by 1 base and J by 5 bases. CDR1 and CDR2 (germline): SGHNT, YENEEA. This CDR3 comprises 16 residues. The DNA of the CDR3 is TGTGCCAGCAGCTTAGTCCTGGCAGGGGGCAGAAACGAGCAGTACTTC. Amino acid sequence: CASSLVLAGGRNEQYF.

V is TRBV29-1 and J is TRBJ1-2; D uncertain. V was cut by 5 bases and J by 4 bases, with 11 bases left in between. Germline V gene data show CDR1 as SQVTM and CDR2 as ANQGSEA. The CDR3 is 12 residues long. Here the CDR3 DNA reads TGCAGCGTTCTGGGGAAAGGCTATGGCTACACCTTC. Translation: CSVLGKGYGYTF.

V usage is TRBV7-9 and J usage is TRBJ1-1, with D unclear. V lost 0 bases, J lost 2 bases, and 10 bases lay in between. In germline, CDR1 is SEHNR, CDR2 FQNEAQ (reference sequence). The length of the CDR3 is 15 residues. The CDR3 here is CASSLATGRNTEAFF. The CDR3 coding sequence is TGTGCCAGCAGCTTAGCTACGGGAAGAAACACTGAAGCTTTCTTT.

The chain combines TRBV13 with TRBJ2-1, with a possible D match to TRBD2 (5 bases). The CDR3 has 14 amino acids. Germline-derived CDR1 and CDR2 are PRHDT and FYEKMQ (reference sequence). V dropped 1 base and J dropped 3 bases, with 7 bases sitting between them. CDR3 loop: CASSLELDYNEQFF. The CDR3 region has the DNA TGTGCCAGCAGCTTAGAACTAGACTACAATGAGCAGTTCTTC.